This TCR beta chain was profiled in a study of tumor-infiltrating lymphocytes in oesophageal squamous cell carcinoma. Worth noting for this clonotype: The germline gene is not matched at one end of the junction; a read error may be the cause.

TCRdb itself ran the PCR reads through MiXCR, one entry per CDR3 protein. The sample records some 21,000 distinct CDR3 sequences, 40% to 45% being singletons. The sample comprised normal esophageal tissue next to the tumor. This clonotype was obtained from a male donor with esophageal squamous cell carcinoma.

The CDR3 DNA reads TGCGCCAGCAGCATAGGACAGGGGGCCAATTTACCCCTCCACTTT. Translated, it gives CASSIGQGANLPLHF. The gene calls are TRBV5-1 and TRBJ1-6; 11 bases agree with TRBD1. Germline V gene lookup returns CDR1 SGHRS and CDR2 YFSETQ. The CDR3 extends over 15 amino acids.